A single sample gave rise to the 28 T cell receptor beta chains below, sequenced in a study of metastatic and nonmetastatic thyroid tumors. Each patient went into thyroid surgery without having received any treatment. TCRdb reprocessed the PCR reads using MiXCR. This sample has over 65,000 clones, with around 13% found just once. Sequencing used tumor tissue. The receptors shown here come from a female donor with papillary thyroid cancer or a benign thyroid nodule (not recorded which). Some clones in this sample may be carry-over from other donors' samples.

Concerning this clone: One junction end does not reproduce the germline sequence, and a read error may be involved. The CDR3 DNA is TGTGTCAGTGATCCGGGACAGGGTAGACAGACCCAGTACTTC. Its protein product is CVSDPGQGRQTQYF. V usage is TRBV19 and J usage is TRBJ2-5; 9 bases are a match to TRBD1. This CDR3 has 14 residues. CDR1 LNHDA and CDR2 SQIVND come from the germline V gene (reference sequence). Full variable domain (outside the CDR3, taken from reference TRBV19 and TRBJ2-5): DGGITQSPKYLFRKEGQNVTLSCEQNLNHDAMYWYRQDPGQGLRLIYYSQIVNDFQKGDIAEGYSVSREKKESFPLTVTSAQKNPTAFYLCVSDPGQGRQTQYFGPGTRLLVL.

This clone was picked up a small number of times. A much larger clone lies a single base off, so this may be a read error. The V gene is TRBV28, the J gene TRBJ2-7; D is possibly TRBD2 (6 bases). V was shortened by 5 bases and J by 6 bases, with 11 bases between the two germline ends. The CDR3 consists of 12 residues. The germline V gene has CDR1 MDHEN and CDR2 SYDVKM. The CDR3 spells CASSTVGGEQYF. CDR3 nucleotide sequence: TGTGCCAGCAGTACAGTGGGGGGCGAGCAGTACTTC.

The chain has TRBV6-1 and TRBJ2-7, with unresolved D. Deletions cut 5 bases from V and 3 bases from J, with 11 bases between. The CDR3 length is 13 residues. CDR1 MNHNS and CDR2 SASEGT come from the germline V gene. In nucleotides, the CDR3 is TGTGCCAGCAGTCCCTGTCTCCTCTACGAGCAGTACTTC. Translated: CASSPCLLYEQYF.

In this sample, this clone turned up many times. J is TRBJ2-5 and V is TRBV7-2; D perhaps matches TRBD2 (5 bases). V dropped 7 bases and J dropped 2 bases, with 23 bases sitting between them. Germline-derived CDR1 and CDR2 are SGHTA and FQGNSA. The CDR3 extends over 17 amino acids. The CDR3 loop reads CASNQPSGSRRQETQYF. The CDR3 coding sequence is TGTGCCAGCAACCAACCCTCGGGGTCCCGGCGACAAGAGACCCAGTACTTC.

Regarding this clone: This sequence may be a read error, since a much larger clone differs from it by one base. The chain joins TRBV2 to TRBJ2-3, with D hard to call. V was shortened by 8 bases and J by 8 bases, with 20 bases between the two germline ends. This CDR3 is built from 14 residues. From germline, CDR1 is SNHLY and CDR2 FYNNEI. The CDR3, as DNA: TGTGCCAGCGTAAAGGGATTAGGAGCAGGTACGCAGTATTTT. Its protein product is CASVKGLGAGTQYF.

Concerning this clone itself: Relative to the germline gene, one junction end is altered; a read error may explain this. The chain has TRBV27 and TRBJ1-5, with D uncertain. Germline V gene lookup returns CDR1 MNHEY and CDR2 SMNVEV (reference sequence). The CDR3 spans 13 residues. The CDR3 sequence is CASSLWVNQPHHF. The CDR3 DNA sequence: TGTGCCAGCAGTTTATGGGTGAATCAGCCCCATCATTTT.

This clone was found many times. The CDR3 coding sequence is TGTGCCAGCAGCAAGGTAGAGACCCAGTACTTC. Translation: CASSKVETQYF. The rearrangement uses TRBV2 and TRBJ2-5; D is unresolved. Trimming removed 6 bases from V and 4 bases from J, with 6 bases in between. This CDR3 has 11 residues. Germline CDR1 is SNHLY and CDR2 is FYNNEI.

In its sample, this clone was seen many times. The gene calls are TRBV10-1 and TRBJ2-7; D ambiguous. This CDR3 comprises 12 residues. Germline loops: CDR1 WNHNN, CDR2 SYGVQD (reference sequence). V lost 0 bases, J lost 3 bases, and 3 bases lay in between. CDR3 DNA: TGCGCCAGCAGTGAGTCAGGCTACGAGCAGTACTTC. Protein sequence: CASSESGYEQYF.

This clone was found once. Its ends do not fully match the called genes, so a read error is possible. The chain couples TRBV20-1 to TRBJ2-7; 8 positions agree with TRBD2. The germline CDR1 and CDR2 sequences are DFQATT and SNEGSKA (reference sequence). CDR3 length: 17 amino acids. DNA of the CDR3: TGCAGTGCTGGAGATATCGGACTAGCTATTTCCACCTACGAGCAGTACTTC. This encodes CSAGDIGLAISTYEQYF.

This clone was seen only a few times. Being one base from a much bigger clone, this may be a read error. Other DNA sequences in this sample translate to the same CDR3. The chain couples TRBV10-3 to TRBJ2-3; D call uncertain. The CDR3 extends over 13 amino acids. V gave up 0 bases and J gave up 12 bases, with 13 bases separating them. Germline V gives CDR1 ENHRY, CDR2 SYGVKD. The CDR3 DNA reads as TGTGCCATCAGTGAGTCTGGCGCGAACACTCAGTATTTT. This encodes CAISESGANTQYF.

This clone turned up a few times. The V and J genes are TRBV29-1 and TRBJ2-5; no reliable D call. The CDR3 is 12 amino acids. Germline loops: CDR1 SQVTM, CDR2 ANQGSEA. Trimming took 6 bases from V and 5 from J, leaving 13 bases between them. The CDR3 bases are TGCAGCGTCGTGCCCAATTGGGAGACCCAGTACTTC. Translation gives CSVVPNWETQYF. The full variable domain, in which reference TRBV29-1 and TRBJ2-5 provide the parts outside the CDR3, is SAVISQKPSRDICQRGTSLTIQCQVDSQVTMMFWYRQQPGQSLTLIATANQGSEATYESGFVIDKFPISRPNLTFSTLTVSNMSPEDSSIYLCSVVPNWETQYFGPGTRLLVL.

This clone was recorded many times. This rearrangement joins TRBV6-5 to TRBJ2-6; TRBD1 aligns across 9 bases. This CDR3 has 19 amino acids. Germline CDR1 and CDR2: MNHEY and SVGAGI. V dropped 4 bases and J dropped 3; count of bases not matched to a gene: 13. CDR3 loop: CASSSGQGSWVGGANVLTF. Written as DNA, the CDR3 is TGTGCCAGCAGTTCCGGACAGGGGTCTTGGGTCGGTGGGGCCAACGTCCTGACTTTC.

This chain joins TRBV5-1 and TRBJ2-3, with 8 bases fitting TRBD2. The CDR3 has 13 amino acids. Germline CDR1 and CDR2: SGHRS and YFSETQ. Trimming cost V 7 bases and J 5 bases; bases outside gene matches: 6. The CDR3 spells CASGEAGGDTQYF. As DNA, the CDR3 is TGCGCCAGCGGTGAGGCGGGAGGAGATACGCAGTATTTT.

There are many counts of this clone. V is TRBV2 and J is TRBJ1-2, with TRBD1 as a possible D gene (6 bases). Germline V lookup: CDR1 SNHLY, CDR2 FYNNEI. This CDR3 is built from 12 residues. CDR3 nucleotide sequence: TGTTCGATCGGGACATCTAACTATGGCTACACCTTC. Amino acid sequence: CSIGTSNYGYTF.

The sample holds a few counts of this clone. This may be a read error, as it is one base from a much larger clone. In the same sample, other DNA sequences code for this CDR3. J is TRBJ2-5 and V is TRBV12-5; D may be TRBD1 (6 bases). The V end lost 3 bases, the J end lost 2 bases, and 13 bases lay between the germline ends. CDR1 and CDR2 from the germline V gene are LGHNT and FRNRAP. The CDR3 has 15 amino acids. CDR3 in DNA: TGTGCTAGTGGTTTAGGCAGGGGCGGACAAGAGACCCAGTACTTC. The encoded protein is CASGLGRGGQETQYF.

With regard to this clone: With a much larger clone just one base away, this may be a read error. V and J are TRBV5-6 and TRBJ2-7; 9 positions agree with TRBD1. The CDR3 is 16 amino acids. V dropped 2 bases and J dropped 2; count of bases not matched to a gene: 8. The V gene's germline CDR1 is SGHDT and CDR2 YYEEEE. Here the CDR3 DNA reads TGTGCCAGCAGCTTTGAGATGGGACAGGGAGCCTACGAGCAGTACTTC. Residues: CASSFEMGQGAYEQYF.

This clone was recorded at least ten times. This chain links TRBV2 with TRBJ2-3; TRBD1 aligns across 11 bases. There are 16 residues in the CDR3. Germline loops: CDR1 SNHLY, CDR2 FYNNEI. Trimming removed 6 bases from V and 3 bases from J; junction bases left unmatched: 8. CDR3 sequence reads: CASRARDRGITDTQYF. As DNA, the CDR3 is TGTGCCAGCAGGGCCCGGGACAGGGGGATAACAGATACGCAGTATTTT. The variable domain in full, with the rest retrieved from reference TRBV2 and TRBJ2-3, is EPEVTQTPSHQVTQMGQEVILRCVPISNHLYFYWYRQILGQKVEFLVSFYNNEISEKSEIFDDQFSVERPDGSNFTLKIRSTKLEDSAMYFCASRARDRGITDTQYFGPGTRLTVL.

This clone was observed a handful of times. A single base separates this from a much larger clone, so it may be a read error. This rearrangement joins TRBV20-1 to TRBJ2-3; the D call may be TRBD1 or TRBD2 (5 bases each). The CDR3 length is 13 residues. The V end lost 5 bases, the J end lost 2 bases, and 11 bases lay between the germline ends. Per the germline V gene, CDR1 is DFQATT and CDR2 is SNEGSKA (reference sequence). The chain's CDR3 is CSARRGTTDTQYF. The DNA for the CDR3 is TGCAGTGCTCGCCGGGGCACCACAGATACGCAGTATTTT.

This clone came up a few times. This may come from a read error, since a much larger clone is one base off. This chain uses TRBV10-2 with TRBJ2-3, with D hard to call. Germline assignment: CDR1 WSHSY and CDR2 SAAADI. The CDR3 consists of 13 residues. For the CDR3, the DNA is TGCGCCAGCAGTTCGGGTCGCACATATACGCAGTATTTT. It translates to CASSSGRTYTQYF.

V and J are TRBV28 and TRBJ1-3; 7 bases agree with TRBD1. In germline, CDR1 is MDHEN, CDR2 SYDVKM. The CDR3 loop spans 17 amino acids. Germline trimming cut 5 bases from V and 0 bases from J; bases unmatched to any gene: 10. CDR3 in amino acids: CASSLRPGQCSGNTIYF. In nucleotides, the CDR3 is TGTGCCAGCAGTCTGCGTCCGGGACAGTGCTCTGGAAACACCATATATTTT.

The sample holds many counts of this clone. The V gene is TRBV2, the J gene TRBJ2-2; tentatively, D is TRBD2 (6 bases). Between the trimmed V and J ends, which lost 6 bases and 1 base, there was a span of 9 bases. This CDR3 has 14 amino acids. In germline, CDR1 is SNHLY, CDR2 FYNNEI. The CDR3 nucleotides read TGTGCCAGCAGGCGGGACTGGAACACCGGGGAGCTGTTTTTT. Protein: CASRRDWNTGELFF.

This clone showed up many times. The rearrangement links TRBV6-1 to TRBJ2-7; D uncertain. The CDR3 covers 12 residues. The germline gives CDR1 MNHNS, CDR2 SASEGT. Trimming removed 3 bases at V and 12 bases at J, with 15 bases between. The CDR3 bases are TGTGCCAGCAGTGAGCCCGTTGGGATGACGTACTTC. Translated, it gives CASSEPVGMTYF.

This clone has a count of ten or more. The chain is built from TRBV2 and TRBJ1-2, with D possibly TRBD1 on 5 matching bases. Trimming cost V 6 bases and J 5 bases, with 28 bases left between them. Looked up from germline, CDR1 is SNHLY and CDR2 is FYNNEI. This CDR3 is built from 18 residues. CDR3 sequence: CASSAWLDSGKNKYGYTF. CDR3 bases: TGTGCCAGCAGCGCGTGGCTTGACAGTGGAAAAAATAAATATGGCTACACCTTC.

This clone has a count of ten or more. The genes are TRBV27 and TRBJ2-1, with D perhaps TRBD2 (5 bases). CDR3 length equals 15 residues. V was clipped by 1 base and J by 2 bases, with 9 bases between them. CDR1 and CDR2 from the germline V gene are MNHEY and SMNVEV (reference sequence). In nucleotides, the CDR3 is TGTGCCAGCAGTTTATTGGGCGGGCCCTACAATGAGCAGTTCTTC. Amino acids: CASSLLGGPYNEQFF.

Remarks on this clone: Mismatch with germline at one junction end may stem from a read error. The chain employs TRBV11-3 and TRBJ1-4; 8 bases map to TRBD1. CDR3 length: 17 residues. Germline V gene sequence: CDR1 SGHNT, CDR2 YENEEA. CDR3 sequence (DNA): TGTGCCAGCAGCTTAGATCCAGGGGGCAGCGGGGATGAAAAACTGTTTTTC. As protein: CASSLDPGGSGDEKLFF.

This clone has a count of ten or more. J is TRBJ2-1 and V is TRBV7-3; 7 bases agree with TRBD1. Losses at the gene ends were 1 base for V and 0 bases for J; bases not matched to a gene: 6. Germline lookup yields CDR1 SGHTA and CDR2 FQGTGA. This CDR3 contains 17 residues. CDR3 DNA sequence: TGTGCCAGCAGCTTAAGGGGACAGTCGAGCTCCTACAATGAGCAGTTCTTC. Translated: CASSLRGQSSSYNEQFF. The full variable domain, completed using reference TRBV7-3 and TRBJ2-1, is GAGVSQTPSNKVTEKGKYVELRCDPISGHTALYWYRQSLGQGPEFLIYFQGTGAADDSGLPNDRFFAVRPEGSVSTLKIQRTERGDSAVYLCASSLRGQSSSYNEQFFGPGTRLTVL.

V gene TRBV30 combines with J gene TRBJ2-7; perhaps TRBD2 as D (5 bases). Germline V gene sequence: CDR1 GTSNPN, CDR2 SVGIG (reference sequence). Deletions cut 0 bases from V and 3 bases from J, with 12 bases between. The CDR3 is 14 amino acids. The CDR3 region is CAWSVTIVNYEQYF. The CDR3 bases are TGTGCCTGGAGTGTGACTATCGTGAACTACGAGCAGTACTTC.

Points on this clone: Possible read error: a much larger clone is one base away. The V gene is TRBV20-1, the J gene TRBJ2-1; perhaps TRBD2 as D (5 bases). Germline V gene sequence: CDR1 DFQATT, CDR2 SNEGSKA (reference sequence). The V gene lost 6 bases and the J gene lost 8 bases, with 11 bases spanning the gap. There are 11 residues in the CDR3. The CDR3 nucleotides read TGCAGTGCCACCGCTAGCTATGAGCAGTTCTTC. Its translation: CSATASYEQFF.